The 15 T cell receptor beta chains below all came from one sample that was sequenced in a study of blood T cell repertoires in COVID-19. Clones were sequenced by immunoSEQ multiplex PCR, and TCRdb holds only the in-frame ones, with some missing. This table holds 70,000 to 80,000 clones, approximately 90% found once. Source material: peripheral blood. The receptors come from a human donor in a cohort sampled during active COVID-19.

This clone was seen just once. This chain connects TRBV19 to TRBJ2-7, with TRBD1 matching 7 bases. CDR3 size: 15 residues. Germline V gene sequence: CDR1 LNHDA, CDR2 SQIVND (reference sequence). Losses at the gene ends were 2 bases for V and 8 bases for J; bases not matched to a gene: 12. This CDR3 reads CASSILEGGGSKQYF. The CDR3 DNA follows: TGTGCCAGTAGTATACTGGAAGGGGGCGGTTCTAAGCAGTACTTC.

V gene TRBV12-5 combines with J gene TRBJ1-4; 9 bases line up with TRBD1. From germline, CDR1 is LGHNT and CDR2 FRNRAP. After removal of 2 bases from V and 8 bases from J, the junction contained 9 bases not matched to a gene. CDR3 length: 16 amino acids. The CDR3 protein is CASGLPPGQGREKLFF. Written as DNA, the CDR3 is TGTGCTAGTGGTTTGCCCCCTGGACAGGGGCGGGAAAAACTGTTTTTT.

The chain uses TRBV10-3 and TRBJ1-2; D is possibly TRBD1 (6 bases). This CDR3 comprises 13 residues. V was trimmed by 5 bases and J by 8 bases, leaving 15 bases between them. The germline CDR1 and CDR2 sequences are ENHRY and SYGVKD. For the CDR3, the DNA is TGTGCCATCAGTATACAGGGCTTAGAGGGCTACACCTTC. Translating gives CAISIQGLEGYTF.

The chain combines TRBV2 with TRBJ2-5; possible D gene TRBD2, 5 bases. CDR3 length: 13 residues. Germline values: CDR1 SNHLY, CDR2 FYNNEI. Trimming stripped 3 bases from V and 4 bases from J, with 9 bases between. CDR3 bases: TGTGCCAGCAGTGAGGACTGGGCAGAGACCCAGTACTTC. Protein sequence: CASSEDWAETQYF.

The chain recombines TRBV6-5 with TRBJ2-7; weak D call: TRBD1 (6 bases). Per the germline V gene, CDR1 is MNHEY and CDR2 is SVGAGI. The CDR3 totals 12 residues. Trimming took off 9 bases at V and 2 bases at J, with 11 bases between the two ends. The CDR3 DNA is TGTGCCAGTACCAGACAGGCCTACGAGCAGTACTTC. It specifies CASTRQAYEQYF.

V usage is TRBV9 and J usage is TRBJ1-3; D is undetermined. The length of the CDR3 is 11 residues. V lost 4 bases and J 7 bases, leaving 6 bases between the germline ends. Germline V lookup: CDR1 SGDLS, CDR2 YYNGEE. CDR3: CASSSLNTIYF. The DNA for the CDR3 is TGTGCCAGCAGCTCCCTGAACACCATATATTTT.

This clone was detected only once. The chain carries TRBV4-2 and TRBJ1-3, with TRBD1 matching over 9 bases. The CDR3 is made up of 15 amino acids. V lost 3 bases, J lost 4 bases, and 4 bases stayed unmatched. Germline CDR1 is LGHNA and CDR2 is YNFKEQ. The CDR3 DNA reads TGTGCCAGCAGCCAGGGACAGGGATCCGGAAACACCATATATTTT. Amino acids: CASSQGQGSGNTIYF.

The J gene is TRBJ2-7, the V gene TRBV25-1; TRBD2 agrees at 11 bases. The germline V gene encodes CDR1 MGHDK and CDR2 SYGVNS. CDR3 length: 16 residues. V was pared by 3 bases and J by 1 base, with 5 bases of the junction left unmatched. The DNA for the CDR3 is TGTGCCAGCAGTGATAAACTAGCGGGGGTTTCCTACGAGCAGTACTTC. It is translated as CASSDKLAGVSYEQYF.

This clone showed up just once. The rearrangement joins TRBV29-1 to TRBJ1-6; TRBD1 is a possible D gene (5 bases). The germline gives CDR1 SQVTM, CDR2 ANQGSEA. The CDR3 contains 17 residues. The V and J ends lost 7 bases and 6 bases respectively, with 25 bases between them. CDR3 loop: CSDPFLVQAAGNSPLHF. In DNA form, the CDR3 reads TGCAGCGACCCTTTTCTTGTACAGGCCGCCGGTAATTCACCCCTCCACTTT.

This clone came up once. The chain is built from TRBV11-2 and TRBJ2-1, with 11 bases that match TRBD2. Germline CDR1 and CDR2: SGHAT and FQNNGV. With 5 bases clipped from V and 9 bases from J, the junction kept 9 bases outside the gene matches. This CDR3 comprises 15 residues. The DNA of the CDR3 is TGTGCCAGCAGCGATAGCGGGGGGGCAAACGGTGAGCAGTTCTTC. It encodes CASSDSGGANGEQFF.

The rearrangement links TRBV10-3 to TRBJ1-5; TRBD1 agrees at 10 bases. Germline V gives CDR1 ENHRY, CDR2 SYGVKD. Trimming cost V 10 bases and J 2 bases; bases outside gene matches: 11. This CDR3 spans 16 amino acids. The CDR3 DNA reads as TGTGCCAGTTCCGGGACAGGGGCGAATGGCAATCAGCCCCAGCATTTT. It specifies CASSGTGANGNQPQHF.

J is TRBJ1-6 and V is TRBV10-3; possibly TRBD1 for D (6 bases). Germline assignment: CDR1 ENHRY and CDR2 SYGVKD. V was clipped by 8 bases and J by 7 bases, with 12 bases between them. The CDR3 contains 13 residues. The CDR3 spells CAILDRENSPLHF. The CDR3 DNA sequence: TGTGCCATCTTGGACAGAGAGAATTCACCCCTCCACTTT.

This sequence joins TRBV9 and TRBJ1-1; tentatively, D is TRBD1 (5 bases). The CDR3 covers 17 residues. With 0 bases removed from V and 1 base from J, the gap between germline ends came to 16 bases. Germline loops: CDR1 SGDLS, CDR2 YYNGEE. CDR3 amino acids: CASSVGNPRGTNTEAFF. For the CDR3, the DNA is TGTGCCAGCAGCGTAGGTAACCCTAGGGGAACGAACACTGAAGCTTTCTTT.

The V and J genes are TRBV18 and TRBJ2-2; 10 positions agree with TRBD1. In germline, CDR1 is KGHSH, CDR2 LQKENI. The V and J ends lost 3 bases and 6 bases, in that order; junction bases with no gene match: 4. The CDR3 runs 15 residues. The CDR3 is CASSPTGQGAGELFF. CDR3 coding DNA: TGTGCCAGCTCACCTACCGGACAGGGGGCCGGGGAGCTGTTTTTT.

The gene calls are TRBV4-3 and TRBJ1-4, with D possibly TRBD1 on 6 matching bases. This CDR3 has 20 amino acids. Germline values: CDR1 LGHNA, CDR2 YSLEER. V was trimmed by 0 bases and J by 5 bases, leaving 25 bases between them. CDR3 DNA: TGCGCCAGCAGCCAAGACTTTTGGGGCCTCCAGGGGCTCCGAAATGAAAAACTGTTTTTT. Translated, it gives CASSQDFWGLQGLRNEKLFF.